The entry that follows covers one T cell receptor beta chain sequence. This sample was included in a study of graft-versus-host responses after intestinal transplantation. Only in-frame clones appear in the TCRdb table, and some are missing; sequencing was by immunoSEQ multiplex PCR. The table has roughly 50,000 clones, 91% seen once; the top ten hold less than 6%. CDR3 length equals 14 residues. CDR1 and CDR2 from the germline V gene are SGHTA and FQGNSA. V dropped 7 bases and J dropped 2 bases, with 14 bases sitting between them. This sample comprised PBMCs, obtained nearly 670 days after intestinal transplant. The V call is TRBV7-2, the J call TRBJ2-5, with a weak D call TRBD1 (6 bases). This sequence was found in a human patient who received an intestinal transplant, so some T cells may come from the graft donor. The CDR3 reads CASKTQRGQETQYF. CDR3 coding DNA: TGTGCCAGCAAAACACAGAGGGGGCAAGAGACCCAGTACTTC.